The next 26 T cell receptor beta chains were all read from a single sample in a study of blood T cell repertoires in COVID-19. The protocol was immunoSEQ multiplex PCR, while the TCRdb copy is restricted to in-frame clones and leaves out a portion. Here the sample spans about 170,000 clones, around nine tenths being singletons. Sequencing input: PBMCs or T cells enriched from blood (not recorded which). Receptors were obtained from a woman aged 18-29 years who had recovered from COVID-19.

This clone was found once. V is TRBV9 and J is TRBJ1-5; 7 nucleotides match TRBD1. With 4 bases clipped from V and 6 bases from J, the junction kept 4 bases outside the gene matches. Germline V gene data show CDR1 as SGDLS and CDR2 as YYNGEE. This CDR3 has 13 amino acids. This chain's CDR3 is CASSQGEAQPQHF. The CDR3, as DNA: TGTGCCAGCAGCCAGGGGGAGGCTCAGCCCCAGCATTTT.

A single count supports this clone. The J gene is TRBJ2-7, the V gene TRBV15; possible D gene TRBD1, 6 bases. The V end lost 0 bases, the J end lost 7 bases, and 13 bases lay between the germline ends. The length of the CDR3 is 14 residues. CDR1 and CDR2 from the germline V gene are LNHNV and YYDKDF (reference sequence). CDR3 DNA: TGTGCCACCAGCAGAGATATTACAGGGCTGGAGCAGTACTTC. Its translation: CATSRDITGLEQYF.

The V and J genes are TRBV4-1 and TRBJ2-1; 9 nucleotides align to TRBD1. The CDR3 extends over 16 amino acids. Germline CDR1 is MGHRA and CDR2 is YSYEKL. V lost 3 bases and J lost 4; bases outside the gene matches: 7. CDR3 DNA sequence: TGCGCCAGCAGCCACAAACAGGGGGCTAGGTACAATGAGCAGTTCTTC. It translates to CASSHKQGARYNEQFF.

The genes are TRBV5-1 and TRBJ2-7; perhaps TRBD2 as D (5 bases). Germline lookup yields CDR1 SGHRS and CDR2 YFSETQ. CDR3 size: 14 residues. V was pared by 3 bases and J by 1 base, with 11 bases between. The chain's CDR3 is CASSSGIPSYEQYF. The CDR3 bases are TGCGCCAGCAGCTCCGGGATACCATCCTACGAGCAGTACTTC. The full variable domain, its missing parts supplied by reference TRBV5-1 and TRBJ2-7, is KAGVTQTPRYLIKTRGQQVTLSCSPISGHRSVSWYQQTPGQGLQFLFEYFSETQRNKGNFPGRFSGRQFSNSRSEMNVSTLELGDSALYLCASSSGIPSYEQYFGPGTRLTVT.

This clone occurred a few times. This rearrangement joins TRBV7-3 to TRBJ1-2, with TRBD1 as a possible D gene (5 bases). The CDR3 totals 13 residues. Germline lookup yields CDR1 SGHTA and CDR2 FQGTGA. Trimming stripped 5 bases from V and 1 base from J, with 8 bases between. The CDR3 region is CASSPDSNYGYTF. The CDR3 nucleotides are TGTGCCAGCAGCCCCGACAGTAACTATGGCTACACCTTC.

CDR3 coding DNA: TGCGCCAGCAGCTTGGAGCGACTGGCCTACAATGAGCAGTTCTTC. Protein: CASSLERLAYNEQFF. The J gene is TRBJ2-1, the V gene TRBV5-1; D gene uncertain. Germline-derived CDR1 and CDR2 are SGHRS and YFSETQ. The length of the CDR3 is 15 residues. V gave up 0 bases and J gave up 2 bases, with 9 bases separating them.

The chain has TRBV27 and TRBJ1-6; TRBD1 is a possible D gene (6 bases). CDR1 and CDR2 (germline): MNHEY, SMNVEV (reference sequence). The CDR3 is made up of 15 amino acids. V lost 6 bases and J 6 bases, leaving 15 bases between the germline ends. The DNA of the CDR3 is TGTGCCAGCAGAGCCTTACAGGGCATTAATTCACCCCTCCACTTT. Its protein is CASRALQGINSPLHF.

Here the CDR3 reads CASSPKSNEKLFF. The DNA for the CDR3 is TGTGCCAGCTCGCCTAAATCGAATGAAAAACTGTTTTTT. The V and J genes are TRBV18 and TRBJ1-4; D is undetermined. V shed 6 bases and J shed 5 bases, with 10 bases lying between them. Germline CDR1 is KGHSH and CDR2 is LQKENI. The CDR3 runs 13 residues.

The rearrangement uses TRBV9 and TRBJ2-1, with 10 positions matching TRBD1. Germline CDR1 SGDLS, CDR2 YYNGEE. The CDR3 is made up of 15 amino acids. J lost 6 bases, V lost 0 bases, and 3 bases had no gene match. For the CDR3, the DNA is TGTGCCAGCAGCGTAGAGGACAGGGGGGTCAATGAGCAGTTCTTC. This translates into CASSVEDRGVNEQFF.

V is TRBV9 and J is TRBJ2-3, with D possibly being TRBD2 (6 bases). Deletions cut 0 bases from V and 2 bases from J, with 10 bases between. Germline values: CDR1 SGDLS, CDR2 YYNGEE. The CDR3 runs 15 residues. In DNA, the CDR3 is TGTGCCAGCAGCGTAGGTGTAGCGGCCACAGATACGCAGTATTTT. Translated, it gives CASSVGVAATDTQYF.

The rearrangement links TRBV14 to TRBJ1-1, with 8 bases aligning to TRBD1. The CDR3 totals 15 residues. Trimming took 0 bases from V and 3 from J; bases not matched to a gene: 3. Per germline, CDR1 SGHDN and CDR2 FVKESK. The CDR3 here is CASSQDRGRYTEAFF. The CDR3 nucleotides read TGTGCCAGCAGCCAAGACAGGGGGCGTTACACTGAAGCTTTCTTT.

The rearrangement joins TRBV5-1 to TRBJ2-2, with D perhaps TRBD2 (5 bases). The CDR3 length is 20 residues. Trimming removed 3 bases at V and 0 bases at J, with 24 bases between. The germline CDR1 and CDR2 sequences are SGHRS and YFSETQ. The CDR3 loop reads CASSSSGISVVFANTGELFF. CDR3 coding DNA: TGCGCCAGCAGCTCCTCGGGGATTAGCGTCGTATTCGCGAACACCGGGGAGCTGTTTTTT.

V gene TRBV4-3 combines with J gene TRBJ2-1; 14 nucleotides match TRBD2. The CDR3 has 17 residues. Trimming cost V 2 bases and J 8 bases; bases outside gene matches: 8. CDR1 is LGHNA, CDR2 YSLEER, per germline. The CDR3 loop is CASSQRLAGGVDDEQFF. The CDR3 DNA reads as TGCGCCAGCAGCCAACGACTAGCGGGAGGGGTGGACGATGAGCAGTTCTTC.

The rearrangement uses TRBV5-5 and TRBJ2-2, with 8 bases that match TRBD1. V shed 2 bases, J shed 6 bases, and the junction held 9 bases outside the gene matches. Germline assignment: CDR1 SGHKS and CDR2 YYEKEE (reference sequence). The CDR3 runs to 16 residues. This CDR3 reads CASSFTLDREAGELFF. CDR3 bases: TGTGCCAGCAGCTTCACCCTGGACAGGGAGGCCGGGGAGCTGTTTTTT.

This clone was observed a single time. The V call is TRBV2, the J call TRBJ1-5, with 8 bases aligning to TRBD1. CDR1 SNHLY and CDR2 FYNNEI come from the germline V gene. Trimming removed 8 bases from V and 2 bases from J; junction bases left unmatched: 8. The CDR3 runs 15 residues. Here the CDR3 DNA reads TGTGCCAGCGATAACAGGGGGAAGGGCAATCAGCCCCAGCATTTT. This encodes CASDNRGKGNQPQHF. Full variable domain (rest looked up from reference TRBV2 and TRBJ1-5): EPEVTQTPSHQVTQMGQEVILRCVPISNHLYFYWYRQILGQKVEFLVSFYNNEISEKSEIFDDQFSVERPDGSNFTLKIRSTKLEDSAMYFCASDNRGKGNQPQHFGDGTRLSIL.

The gene calls are TRBV7-9 and TRBJ2-5; the D is unclear. The germline V and J ends were trimmed by 4 bases and 1 base, with 13 bases remaining between them. Germline V lookup: CDR1 SEHNR, CDR2 FQNEAQ (reference sequence). This CDR3 has 15 amino acids. The chain's CDR3 is CASSSNFVPQETQYF. The CDR3, as DNA: TGTGCCAGCAGCTCAAACTTCGTTCCCCAAGAGACCCAGTACTTC.

This chain uses TRBV13 with TRBJ1-1, with D possibly TRBD1 on 6 matching bases. V was trimmed by 2 bases and J by 0 bases, leaving 7 bases between them. The CDR3 has 14 residues. CDR1 is PRHDT, CDR2 FYEKMQ, per germline (reference sequence). The CDR3 coding sequence is TGTGCCAGCAGCTTAACAGGGATGAACACTGAAGCTTTCTTT. Translation: CASSLTGMNTEAFF. Full variable domain (outside the CDR3, taken from reference TRBV13 and TRBJ1-1): AAGVIQSPRHLIKEKRETATLKCYPIPRHDTVYWYQQGPGQDPQFLISFYEKMQSDKGSIPDRFSAQQFSDYHSELNMSSLELGDSALYFCASSLTGMNTEAFFGQGTRLTVV.

The chain has TRBV10-3 and TRBJ1-2; D is uncertain. The CDR3 extends over 13 amino acids. Trimming took off 6 bases at V and 4 bases at J, with 12 bases between the two ends. Germline CDR1 reads ENHRY; CDR2 reads SYGVKD. CDR3 in amino acids: CAISRGNGYGYTF. The CDR3 coding sequence is TGTGCCATCAGCCGAGGGAACGGCTATGGCTACACCTTC.

The chain has TRBV7-2 and TRBJ1-2, with TRBD1 matching over 10 bases. CDR1 is SGHTA, CDR2 FQGNSA, per germline. With 5 bases clipped from V and 4 bases from J, the junction kept 7 bases outside the gene matches. The CDR3 covers 15 residues. CDR3 sequence (DNA): TGTGCCAGCAGCCGCAGACAGGGGGCGATCTATGGCTACACCTTC. Protein product: CASSRRQGAIYGYTF.

This clone was observed once. The V and J genes are TRBV19 and TRBJ2-3; D gene unclear. Between the trimmed V and J ends, which lost 7 bases and 1 base, there was a span of 9 bases. The CDR3 totals 13 residues. CDR1 LNHDA and CDR2 SQIVND come from the germline V gene (reference sequence). CDR3 nucleotide sequence: TGTGCCAGTAACGGCGGTGGCACAGATACGCAGTATTTT. Protein: CASNGGGTDTQYF.

V is TRBV28 and J is TRBJ2-1, with 8 bases lining up with TRBD1. This CDR3 is built from 13 residues. The trim removed 5 bases at V and 5 bases at J, leaving 2 bases unmatched. From germline, CDR1 is MDHEN and CDR2 SYDVKM. The CDR3 coding sequence is TGTGCCAGCAGTCGACAGGGGCACAATGAGCAGTTCTTC. The encoded protein is CASSRQGHNEQFF. The full variable domain, with the rest looked up from reference TRBV28 and TRBJ2-1, is DVKVTQSSRYLVKRTGEKVFLECVQDMDHENMFWYRQDPGLGLRLIYFSYDVKMKEKGDIPEGYSVSREKKERFSLILESASTNQTSMYLCASSRQGHNEQFFGPGTRLTVL.

The rearrangement uses TRBV6-6 and TRBJ2-7, with TRBD1 as a possible D gene (5 bases). The CDR3 has 13 amino acids. The germline gives CDR1 MNHNY, CDR2 SVGAGI (reference sequence). Trimming shortened V by 2 bases and J by 9 bases, and 14 bases separated the two germline ends. The CDR3 is CASSYADSMGQYF. The CDR3 DNA follows: TGTGCCAGCAGTTACGCCGACAGCATGGGGCAGTACTTC.

V is TRBV2 and J is TRBJ2-5; D remains ambiguous. The CDR3 extends over 12 amino acids. Trimming took off 7 bases at V and 5 bases at J, with 11 bases between the two ends. Germline V CDR1 and CDR2: SNHLY, FYNNEI. In nucleotides, the CDR3 is TGTGCCAGCAACCCCACGACTGAGACCCAGTACTTC. Residues: CASNPTTETQYF.

V is TRBV5-6 and J is TRBJ2-7, with a weak D call TRBD2 (5 bases). V was clipped by 4 bases and J by 2 bases, with 16 bases between them. This CDR3 is 15 amino acids long. In germline, CDR1 is SGHDT, CDR2 YYEEEE. The chain's CDR3 is CASSDVGRATYEQYF. The DNA of the CDR3 is TGTGCCAGCAGCGACGTTGGGCGGGCGACCTACGAGCAGTACTTC.

As for this clone: The sample has other DNA sequences that encode this CDR3 too. The chain links TRBV7-3 to TRBJ2-2; 8 nucleotides match TRBD1. CDR1 is SGHTA and CDR2 is FQGTGA in the germline V gene. There are 14 residues in the CDR3. V trimming: 6 bases; J trimming: 4 bases; junction bases outside the gene matches: 4. CDR3 DNA sequence: TGTGCCAGCAGGCAGGGGGCCTCCACCGGGGAGCTGTTTTTT. This encodes CASRQGASTGELFF.

The V and J genes are TRBV5-6 and TRBJ1-3; TRBD1 aligns across 7 bases. CDR3 size: 15 residues. J was trimmed by 0 bases and V by 4 bases; bases with no gene match: 4. Germline V lookup: CDR1 SGHDT, CDR2 YYEEEE. CDR3 residues: CASSQGDSSGNTIYF. The DNA for the CDR3 is TGTGCCAGCAGCCAAGGGGACAGCTCTGGAAACACCATATATTTT.